These 32 T cell receptor beta chains were sequenced from one sample in a study of long-term antiretroviral therapy in people with HIV. The assay used was immunoSEQ (version v3.0), run at survey level. The table came from immunoSEQ multiplex PCR; TCRdb's copy has only in-frame clones and leaves some out. The table records about 29,000 clones, 95% of them present only once. Sequencing used unsorted PBMCs, obtained 5.3 years after starting antiretroviral therapy. The receptors were sampled from a man aged 25 to 40 with HIV.

The CDR3 sequence: CASSSGTRQETQYF. For the CDR3, the DNA is TGTGCCAGCAGTTCCGGGACACGCCAAGAGACCCAGTACTTC. This chain joins TRBV6-5 and TRBJ2-5; a possible D gene is TRBD1 (6 bases). Germline-derived CDR1 and CDR2 are MNHEY and SVGAGI. V lost 4 bases, J lost 1 base, and 10 bases lay in between. There are 14 residues in the CDR3.

The gene calls are TRBV2 and TRBJ2-7, with 11 nucleotides matching TRBD2. This CDR3 has 14 amino acids. The V gene's germline CDR1 is SNHLY and CDR2 FYNNEI. With 9 bases clipped from V and 4 bases from J, the junction kept 8 bases outside the gene matches. The CDR3 here is CASRPGLAAYEQYF. The DNA of the CDR3 is TGTGCCAGTAGACCGGGACTAGCGGCTTACGAGCAGTACTTC. Combining the CDR3 with reference TRBV2 and TRBJ2-7 gives the whole variable domain EPEVTQTPSHQVTQMGQEVILRCVPISNHLYFYWYRQILGQKVEFLVSFYNNEISEKSEIFDDQFSVERPDGSNFTLKIRSTKLEDSAMYFCASRPGLAAYEQYFGPGTRLTVT.

This chain connects TRBV5-1 to TRBJ1-5; no clear D gene. Germline CDR1 and CDR2: SGHRS and YFSETQ. With 0 bases removed from V and 0 bases from J, the gap between germline ends came to 7 bases. This CDR3 is 15 amino acids long. Here the CDR3 reads CASSLAGYSNQPQHF. CDR3 sequence (DNA): TGCGCCAGCAGCTTGGCTGGGTATAGCAATCAGCCCCAGCATTTT.

CDR3 loop: CAWSTADNQPQHF. The CDR3 DNA is TGTGCCTGGAGCACTGCGGACAATCAGCCCCAGCATTTT. V usage is TRBV30 and J usage is TRBJ1-5; D is ambiguous. Germline V gene sequence: CDR1 GTSNPN, CDR2 SVGIG (reference sequence). V gave up 3 bases and J gave up 3 bases, with 9 bases separating them. The CDR3 extends over 13 amino acids.

V usage is TRBV12-5 and J usage is TRBJ1-1; TRBD1 agrees at 7 bases. V shed 0 bases and J 10 bases; nucleotides not matched to a gene: 2. In germline, CDR1 is LGHNT, CDR2 FRNRAP. The CDR3 is 12 amino acids. The CDR3 spells CASGLVTGLAFF. In nucleotides, the CDR3 is TGTGCTAGTGGTTTGGTGACAGGGTTAGCTTTCTTT.

The chain is built from TRBV5-4 and TRBJ2-5, with TRBD1 identical over 7 bases. CDR3 length equals 17 residues. The V gene's germline CDR1 is SGHNT and CDR2 YYREEE (reference sequence). The V and J ends lost 2 bases and 0 bases, in that order; junction bases with no gene match: 10. CDR3 sequence (DNA): TGTGCCAGCAGCTTATCCGGGACAGCCTGGTACCAAGAGACCCAGTACTTC. This sequence encodes CASSLSGTAWYQETQYF.

This rearrangement joins TRBV28 to TRBJ2-7; 11 positions match TRBD2. Germline CDR1 MDHEN, CDR2 SYDVKM. This CDR3 is built from 16 residues. J gave up 0 bases and V 5 bases, and 6 bases lay outside the gene matches. CDR3 nucleotide sequence: TGTGCCAGCAGTCCATGGACTAGCGGGTCCTCCTACGAGCAGTACTTC. Translated: CASSPWTSGSSYEQYF.

The rearrangement joins TRBV9 to TRBJ2-7; weak D call: TRBD2 (6 bases). CDR1 and CDR2 from the germline V gene are SGDLS and YYNGEE. The V end lost 0 bases, the J end lost 2 bases, and 18 bases lay between the germline ends. The CDR3 has 17 amino acids. CDR3 loop: CASSVEGGKGNPYEQYF. CDR3 sequence (DNA): TGTGCCAGCAGCGTAGAAGGAGGGAAGGGAAACCCCTACGAGCAGTACTTC.

CDR3 DNA sequence: TGTGCCAGCAGGCAGGACAGGGGTGTTCAGGATGGCTACACCTTC. It codes for CASRQDRGVQDGYTF. This rearrangement joins TRBV27 to TRBJ1-2, with TRBD1 identical over 9 bases. CDR1 MNHEY and CDR2 SMNVEV come from the germline V gene (reference sequence). CDR3 length equals 15 residues. V was pared by 6 bases and J by 6 bases, with 11 bases of the junction left unmatched.

The chain joins TRBV6-5 to TRBJ2-1; no clear D gene. The CDR3 length is 14 residues. V lost 7 bases and J 4 bases, leaving 14 bases between the germline ends. CDR1 is MNHEY, CDR2 SVGAGI, per germline. In DNA, the CDR3 is TGTGCCAGCACCCGACAAGGGTCTTACAATGAGCAGTTCTTC. It yields the protein CASTRQGSYNEQFF.

This chain joins TRBV2 and TRBJ1-2; D uncertain. From germline, CDR1 is SNHLY and CDR2 FYNNEI. The CDR3 is 15 residues long. V dropped 10 bases and J dropped 0 bases, with 18 bases sitting between them. In DNA, the CDR3 is TGTGCCACCCCCCCCGACGGCTACCCTAACTATGGCTACACCTTC. Translating gives CATPPDGYPNYGYTF.

The V gene is TRBV11-2, the J gene TRBJ2-3, with D perhaps matching TRBD2 (6 bases). The germline V gene has CDR1 SGHAT and CDR2 FQNNGV. The V end lost 0 bases, the J end lost 2 bases, and 12 bases lay between the germline ends. The CDR3 extends over 16 amino acids. The CDR3 spells CASSLDGGSLTDTQYF. DNA of the CDR3: TGTGCCAGCAGCTTAGATGGGGGGAGCCTCACAGATACGCAGTATTTT.

The chain is built from TRBV19 and TRBJ1-2; D possibly corresponds to TRBD1 (5 bases). With 1 base removed from V and 4 bases from J, the gap between germline ends came to 10 bases. CDR1 is LNHDA, CDR2 SQIVND, per germline (reference sequence). This CDR3 has 14 residues. The CDR3 protein is CASSIATGPYGYTF. Written as DNA, the CDR3 is TGTGCCAGTAGTATAGCAACAGGCCCCTATGGCTACACCTTC.

The gene calls are TRBV5-1 and TRBJ2-7, with TRBD2 as a possible D gene (5 bases). Trimming took 2 bases from V and 7 from J, leaving 13 bases between them. The germline V gene has CDR1 SGHRS and CDR2 YFSETQ. There are 13 residues in the CDR3. CDR3 protein: CASSLAAAEEQYF. In DNA form, the CDR3 reads TGCGCCAGCAGCTTAGCGGCCGCCGAAGAGCAGTACTTC.

The table lists this clone with a count of one. The V and J genes are TRBV6-5 and TRBJ2-1; tentative D call: TRBD2 (5 bases). Per germline, CDR1 MNHEY and CDR2 SVGAGI. This CDR3 spans 13 amino acids. Trimming removed 5 bases at V and 8 bases at J, with 13 bases between. CDR3 bases: TGTGCCAGCAGTAACGGGGTACTTGATGAGCAGTTCTTC. It translates to CASSNGVLDEQFF.

The chain recombines TRBV9 with TRBJ1-2; D is perhaps TRBD1 (6 bases). The V end was cut by 0 bases, the J end by 2 bases, with 11 bases between. CDR1 and CDR2 (germline): SGDLS, YYNGEE. This CDR3 region has 15 residues. The CDR3 region has the DNA TGTGCCAGCAGCGTAGCTTTGCAGGGGAACTATGGCTACACCTTC. This codes for CASSVALQGNYGYTF.

This chain uses TRBV6-6 with TRBJ1-3; possibly TRBD1 for D (5 bases). CDR3 length: 14 amino acids. The germline V gene has CDR1 MNHNY and CDR2 SVGAGI (reference sequence). The V gene lost 0 bases and the J gene lost 6 bases, with 9 bases spanning the gap. CDR3 sequence (DNA): TGTGCCAGCAGTTACTCGGGCAGGGAAAACACCATATATTTT. It codes for CASSYSGRENTIYF.

Here the CDR3 DNA reads TGCGCCAGCAGTGTAGGGACAGGGCCCCCTCCTTCCACAGATACGCAGTATTTT. Encoded protein: CASSVGTGPPPSTDTQYF. V gene TRBV4-1 combines with J gene TRBJ2-3, with 9 bases matching TRBD1. Losses at the gene ends were 6 bases for V and 2 bases for J; bases not matched to a gene: 15. This CDR3 is 18 amino acids long. Germline V CDR1 and CDR2: MGHRA, YSYEKL.

The rearrangement uses TRBV2 and TRBJ1-2; perhaps TRBD1 as D (5 bases). CDR1 SNHLY and CDR2 FYNNEI come from the germline V gene. The CDR3 is made up of 14 amino acids. V lost 6 bases and J 8 bases, leaving 19 bases between the germline ends. The CDR3 coding sequence is TGTGCCAGCAGCCCAGGCAGGGTTGGGGTCGGCTACACCTTC. It yields the protein CASSPGRVGVGYTF.

As to this clone: The same CDR3 arises from other DNA sequences in this sample as well. The rearrangement links TRBV5-1 to TRBJ1-1; perhaps TRBD1 as D (5 bases). Germline V lookup: CDR1 SGHRS, CDR2 YFSETQ. The CDR3 has 14 amino acids. Trimming stripped 0 bases from V and 0 bases from J, with 6 bases between. CDR3 DNA sequence: TGCGCCAGCAGCTTGGGGGGGTTGAACACTGAAGCTTTCTTT. Its translation: CASSLGGLNTEAFF.

V gene TRBV28 combines with J gene TRBJ1-5; possible D gene TRBD1, 6 bases. The CDR3 is made up of 13 amino acids. The germline CDR1 and CDR2 sequences are MDHEN and SYDVKM. V was clipped by 5 bases and J by 6 bases, with 11 bases between them. CDR3 coding DNA: TGTGCCAGCAGTCAGCCGGGGGCTCAGCCCCAGCATTTT. Translating it yields CASSQPGAQPQHF.

The chain uses TRBV6-5 and TRBJ1-2; D possibly corresponds to TRBD1 (5 bases). This CDR3 has 14 residues. V was trimmed by 0 bases and J by 1 base, leaving 6 bases between them. Germline CDR1 reads MNHEY; CDR2 reads SVGAGI. The CDR3 DNA sequence: TGTGCCAGCAGTTACTCGACAGATAACTATGGCTACACCTTC. Translation: CASSYSTDNYGYTF.

Here the CDR3 DNA reads TGTGCCAGCAGTCCCCGGACCAAAGAGACCCAGTACTTC. Residues: CASSPRTKETQYF. The gene calls are TRBV27 and TRBJ2-5; D ambiguous. Trimming cost V 5 bases and J 3 bases, with 10 bases left between them. Looked up from germline, CDR1 is MNHEY and CDR2 is SMNVEV (reference sequence). The CDR3 length is 13 residues.

V gene TRBV29-1 combines with J gene TRBJ2-1; no definite D call. The V gene's germline CDR1 is SQVTM and CDR2 ANQGSEA. The germline V and J ends were trimmed by 2 bases and 7 bases, with 6 bases remaining between them. This CDR3 is built from 11 residues. The CDR3 region is CSVERENEQFF. In DNA form, the CDR3 reads TGCAGCGTTGAAAGGGAAAATGAGCAGTTCTTC.

In DNA, the CDR3 is TGTGCCAGCAGTCCCGGACAGGGGGCGGTTAAAGTTTGCTTCTTC. Protein product: CASSPGQGAVKVCFF. The rearrangement links TRBV28 to TRBJ2-1, with TRBD1 matching 11 bases. V was pared by 5 bases and J by 16 bases, with 16 bases of the junction left unmatched. CDR1 and CDR2 from the germline V gene are MDHEN and SYDVKM. This CDR3 comprises 15 residues.

The V call is TRBV11-2, the J call TRBJ2-5; 11 bases are shared with TRBD2. The CDR3 has 16 amino acids. V lost 3 bases to trimming and J lost 5 bases; unmatched junction nucleotides: 8. CDR1 and CDR2 from the germline V gene are SGHAT and FQNNGV. The CDR3 sequence is CASSFTSGSSRETQYF. In DNA, the CDR3 is TGTGCCAGCAGCTTTACTAGCGGGAGCTCTCGGGAGACCCAGTACTTC.

This clone is deemed medium-sized. CDR3 sequence: CASSIEQTGSYGYTF. The CDR3 DNA reads TGTGCCAGTAGTATAGAACAGACAGGGTCGTATGGCTACACCTTC. The V call is TRBV19, the J call TRBJ1-2, with TRBD1 matching 7 bases. The CDR3 sequence is 15 residues long. Germline V gene sequence: CDR1 LNHDA, CDR2 SQIVND (reference sequence). The junction had 6 bases not matched to a gene; V was cut back by 0 bases and J by 5 bases.

The genes are TRBV5-4 and TRBJ2-1; 14 bases are shared with TRBD2. The CDR3 sequence is 13 residues long. V lost 6 bases, J lost 14 bases, and 7 bases stayed unmatched. The germline V gene encodes CDR1 SGHNT and CDR2 YYREEE (reference sequence). CDR3: CASTSTSGGAKFF. CDR3 bases: TGTGCCAGCACCTCGACTAGCGGGGGGGCAAAGTTCTTC.

The chain links TRBV9 to TRBJ2-1; D unclear. Germline V gene lookup returns CDR1 SGDLS and CDR2 YYNGEE. The CDR3 consists of 14 residues. V dropped 0 bases and J dropped 2 bases, with 6 bases sitting between them. CDR3 nucleotides: TGTGCCAGCAGCGTAGCTGGCACCTACAATGAGCAGTTCTTC. Translation: CASSVAGTYNEQFF.

The chain has TRBV7-9 and TRBJ2-5, with 7 positions matching TRBD2. J gave up 4 bases and V 1 base, and 9 bases lay outside the gene matches. This CDR3 has 16 residues. Germline V gene data show CDR1 as SEHNR and CDR2 as FQNEAQ (reference sequence). The CDR3 spells CASSLDPSTSSETQYF. As DNA, the CDR3 is TGTGCCAGCAGCTTAGACCCCTCGACTAGCTCAGAGACCCAGTACTTC.

The gene calls are TRBV7-2 and TRBJ2-5; 8 bases line up with TRBD2. The CDR3 loop spans 15 amino acids. J lost 1 base, V lost 3 bases, and 4 bases had no gene match. The germline V gene encodes CDR1 SGHTA and CDR2 FQGNSA. CDR3 protein: CASSFSGIIQETQYF. DNA of the CDR3: TGTGCCAGCAGCTTTAGCGGGATAATCCAAGAGACCCAGTACTTC. Full variable domain (missing parts from reference TRBV7-2 and TRBJ2-5): GAGVSQSPSNKVTEKGKDVELRCDPISGHTALYWYRQSLGQGLEFLIYFQGNSAPDKSGLPSDRFSAERTGGSVSTLTIQRTQQEDSAVYLCASSFSGIIQETQYFGPGTRLLVL.

The chain links TRBV20-1 to TRBJ1-2; D remains unclear. V was trimmed by 5 bases and J by 5 bases, leaving 9 bases between them. This CDR3 has 11 residues. Germline V gene sequence: CDR1 DFQATT, CDR2 SNEGSKA (reference sequence). CDR3 sequence: CSAPPDYGYTF. CDR3 sequence (DNA): TGCAGTGCTCCACCAGATTATGGCTACACCTTC.